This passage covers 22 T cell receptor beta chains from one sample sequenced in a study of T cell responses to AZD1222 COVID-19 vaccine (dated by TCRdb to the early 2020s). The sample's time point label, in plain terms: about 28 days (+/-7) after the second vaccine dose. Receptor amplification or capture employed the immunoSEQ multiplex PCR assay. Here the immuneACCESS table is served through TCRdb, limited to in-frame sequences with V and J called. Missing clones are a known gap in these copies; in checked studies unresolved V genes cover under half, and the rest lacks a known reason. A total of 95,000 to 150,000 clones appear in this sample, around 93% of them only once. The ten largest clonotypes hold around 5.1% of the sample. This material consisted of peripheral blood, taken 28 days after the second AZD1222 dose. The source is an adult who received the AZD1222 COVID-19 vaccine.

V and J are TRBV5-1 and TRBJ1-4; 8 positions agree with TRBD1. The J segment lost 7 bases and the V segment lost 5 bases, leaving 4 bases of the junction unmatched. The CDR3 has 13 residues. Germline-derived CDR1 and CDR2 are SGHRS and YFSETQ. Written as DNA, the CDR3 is TGCGCCAGCAGGGACAGGGAGGGTGAAAAACTGTTTTTT. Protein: CASRDREGEKLFF.

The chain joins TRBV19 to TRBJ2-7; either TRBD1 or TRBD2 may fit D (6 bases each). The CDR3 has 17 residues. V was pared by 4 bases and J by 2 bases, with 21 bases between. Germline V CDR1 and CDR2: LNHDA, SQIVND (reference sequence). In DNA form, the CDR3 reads TGTGCCAGTAGTAGGGGGGAAGAGGGACACTACACCTACGAGCAGTACTTC. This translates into CASSRGEEGHYTYEQYF.

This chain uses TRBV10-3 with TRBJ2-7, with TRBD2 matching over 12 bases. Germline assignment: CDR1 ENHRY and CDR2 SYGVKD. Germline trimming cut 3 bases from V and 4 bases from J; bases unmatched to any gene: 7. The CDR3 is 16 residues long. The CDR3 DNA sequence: TGTGCCATCAGTGATCCGGGACTAGCGGGCCATTACGAGCAGTACTTC. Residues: CAISDPGLAGHYEQYF.

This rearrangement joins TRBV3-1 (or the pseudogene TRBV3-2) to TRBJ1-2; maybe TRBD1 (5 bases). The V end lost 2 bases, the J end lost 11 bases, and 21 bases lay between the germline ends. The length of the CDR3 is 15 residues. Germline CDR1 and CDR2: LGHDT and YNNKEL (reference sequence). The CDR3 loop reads CASSQTGAFPGRYTF. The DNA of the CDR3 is TGTGCCAGCAGCCAAACAGGAGCTTTTCCCGGAAGGTACACCTTC.

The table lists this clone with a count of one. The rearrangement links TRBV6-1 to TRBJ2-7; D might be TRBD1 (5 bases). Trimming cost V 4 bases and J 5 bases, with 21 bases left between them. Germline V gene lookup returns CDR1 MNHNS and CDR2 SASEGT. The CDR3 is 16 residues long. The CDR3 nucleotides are TGTGCCAGCAGTGCAACCCTTAGACAGAGTGGGAACGAGCAGTACTTC. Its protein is CASSATLRQSGNEQYF.

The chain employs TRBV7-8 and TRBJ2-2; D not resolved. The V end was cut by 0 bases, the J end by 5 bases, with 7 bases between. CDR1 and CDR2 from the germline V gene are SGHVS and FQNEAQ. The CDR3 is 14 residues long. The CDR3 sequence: CASSLAQTTGELFF. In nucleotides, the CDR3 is TGTGCCAGCAGCTTAGCGCAGACTACCGGGGAGCTGTTTTTT.

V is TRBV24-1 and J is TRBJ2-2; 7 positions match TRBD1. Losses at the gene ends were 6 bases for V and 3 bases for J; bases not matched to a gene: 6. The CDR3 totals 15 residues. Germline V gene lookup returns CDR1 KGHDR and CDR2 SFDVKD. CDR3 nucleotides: TGTGCCACCAGTCCCGGACAGGTGGACACCGGGGAGCTGTTTTTT. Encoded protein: CATSPGQVDTGELFF.

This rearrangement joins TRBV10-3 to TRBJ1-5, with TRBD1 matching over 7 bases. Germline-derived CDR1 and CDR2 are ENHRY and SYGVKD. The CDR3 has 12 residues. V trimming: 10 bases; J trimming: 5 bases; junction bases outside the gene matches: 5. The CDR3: CATGQADQPQHF. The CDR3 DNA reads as TGTGCCACCGGACAGGCCGATCAGCCCCAGCATTTT.

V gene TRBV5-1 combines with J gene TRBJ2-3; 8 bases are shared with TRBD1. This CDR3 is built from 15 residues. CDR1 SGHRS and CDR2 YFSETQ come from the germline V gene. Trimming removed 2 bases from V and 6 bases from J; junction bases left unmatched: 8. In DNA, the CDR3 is TGCGCCAGCAGCTTACAGGGGGTCAGTGGGGATACGCAGTATTTT. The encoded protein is CASSLQGVSGDTQYF.

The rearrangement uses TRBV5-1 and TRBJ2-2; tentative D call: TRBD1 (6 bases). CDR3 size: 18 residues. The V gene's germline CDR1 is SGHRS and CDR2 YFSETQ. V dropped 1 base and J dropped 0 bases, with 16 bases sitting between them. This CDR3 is CASSLRPQGIANTGELFF. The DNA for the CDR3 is TGCGCCAGCAGCTTGAGGCCCCAGGGGATCGCGAACACCGGGGAGCTGTTTTTT.

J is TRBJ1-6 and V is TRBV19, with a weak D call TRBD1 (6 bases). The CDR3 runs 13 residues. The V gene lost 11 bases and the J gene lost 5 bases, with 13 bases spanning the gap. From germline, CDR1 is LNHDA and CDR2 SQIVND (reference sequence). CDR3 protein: CACRTVDNSPLHF. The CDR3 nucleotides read TGTGCCTGTCGGACAGTGGATAATTCACCCCTCCACTTT.

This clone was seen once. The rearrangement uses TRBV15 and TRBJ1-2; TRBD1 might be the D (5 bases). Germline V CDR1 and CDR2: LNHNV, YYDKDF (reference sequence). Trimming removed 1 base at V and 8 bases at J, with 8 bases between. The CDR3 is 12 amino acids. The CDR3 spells CATSRAQGGYTF. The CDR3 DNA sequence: TGTGCCACCAGCAGAGCCCAGGGAGGCTACACCTTC.

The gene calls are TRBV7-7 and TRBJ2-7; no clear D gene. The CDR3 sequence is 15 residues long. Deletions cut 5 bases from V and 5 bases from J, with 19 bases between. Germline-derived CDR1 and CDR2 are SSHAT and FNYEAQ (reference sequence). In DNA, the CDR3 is TGTGCCAGCAGCCCTCTACGAGGCAGGCTCAACGAGCAGTACTTC. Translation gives CASSPLRGRLNEQYF.

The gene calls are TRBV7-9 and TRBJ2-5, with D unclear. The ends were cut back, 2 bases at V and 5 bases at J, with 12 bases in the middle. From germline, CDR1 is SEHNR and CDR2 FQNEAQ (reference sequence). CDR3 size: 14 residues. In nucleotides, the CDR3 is TGTGCCAGCAGCTTATCGTCGGGTGCGGAGACCCAGTACTTC. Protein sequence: CASSLSSGAETQYF.

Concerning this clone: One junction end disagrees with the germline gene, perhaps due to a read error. The chain's CDR3 is CAGSSQDNYGYTF. The CDR3 region has the DNA TGTGCCGGCAGTTCACAGGATAACTATGGCTACACCTTC. This chain uses TRBV2 with TRBJ1-2; TRBD1 is a possible D gene (5 bases). CDR3 length: 13 residues. Germline CDR1 SNHLY, CDR2 FYNNEI.

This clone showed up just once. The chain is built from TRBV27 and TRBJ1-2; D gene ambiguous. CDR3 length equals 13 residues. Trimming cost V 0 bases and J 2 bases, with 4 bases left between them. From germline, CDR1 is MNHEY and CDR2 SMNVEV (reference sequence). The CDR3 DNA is TGTGCCAGCAGTTTATCGGGGAACTATGGCTACACCTTC. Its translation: CASSLSGNYGYTF.

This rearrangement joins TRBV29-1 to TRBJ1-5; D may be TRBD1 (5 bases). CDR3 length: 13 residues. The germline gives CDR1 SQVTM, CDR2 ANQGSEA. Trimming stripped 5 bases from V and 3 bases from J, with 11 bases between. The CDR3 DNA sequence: TGCAGCGTTAGGCAGGGAGACAATCAGCCCCAGCATTTT. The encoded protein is CSVRQGDNQPQHF.

CDR3 nucleotide sequence: TGTGCCAGCAGTGGCGGGGGGCATAGCAATCAGCCCCAGCATTTT. Amino acid sequence: CASSGGGHSNQPQHF. The J gene is TRBJ1-5, the V gene TRBV25-1, with D maybe TRBD1 (6 bases). V lost 4 bases and J 0 bases, leaving 10 bases between the germline ends. This CDR3 is built from 15 residues. Germline V gene data show CDR1 as MGHDK and CDR2 as SYGVNS.

CDR3 coding DNA: TGTGCCAGCAGCGCCGGACAGTCTGGCTACACCTTC. This translates into CASSAGQSGYTF. The V gene is TRBV9, the J gene TRBJ1-2; weak D call: TRBD1 (6 bases). The CDR3 length is 12 residues. The germline V gene encodes CDR1 SGDLS and CDR2 YYNGEE. The ends were cut back, 3 bases at V and 7 bases at J, with 10 bases in the middle. Variable domain in full (rest from reference TRBV9 and TRBJ1-2): DSGVTQTPKHLITATGQRVTLRCSPRSGDLSVYWYQQSLDQGLQFLIQYYNGEERAKGNILERFSAQQFPDLHSELNLSSLELGDSALYFCASSAGQSGYTFGSGTRLTVV.

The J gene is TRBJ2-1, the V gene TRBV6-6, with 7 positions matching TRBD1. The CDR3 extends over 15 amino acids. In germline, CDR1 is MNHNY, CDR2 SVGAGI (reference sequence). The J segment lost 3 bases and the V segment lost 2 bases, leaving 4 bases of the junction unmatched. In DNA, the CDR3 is TGTGCCAGCAGTTACCGACAGGGCGACTACAATGAGCAGTTCTTC. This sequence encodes CASSYRQGDYNEQFF.

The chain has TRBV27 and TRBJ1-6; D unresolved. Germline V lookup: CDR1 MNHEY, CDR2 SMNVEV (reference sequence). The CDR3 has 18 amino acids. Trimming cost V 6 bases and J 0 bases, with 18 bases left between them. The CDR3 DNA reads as TGTGCCAGCAGCCAGGATCCTATATTACGCTCCTATAATTCACCCCTCCACTTT. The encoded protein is CASSQDPILRSYNSPLHF.

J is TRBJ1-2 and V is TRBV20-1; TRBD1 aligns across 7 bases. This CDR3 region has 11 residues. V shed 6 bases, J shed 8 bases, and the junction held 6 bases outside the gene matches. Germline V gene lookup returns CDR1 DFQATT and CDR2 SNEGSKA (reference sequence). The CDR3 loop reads CSALTGSGYTF. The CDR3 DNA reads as TGCAGTGCACTGACAGGGTCCGGCTACACCTTC.